This T cell receptor beta chain was sequenced in a study of control samples from healthy donors and cancer patients. Sequenced by immunoSEQ multiplex PCR; TCRdb stores in-frame clones only, minus some. The sample consists of 110,000 to 150,000 clones, roughly nine tenths of them appearing once. Trimming removed 1 base from V and 3 bases from J; junction bases left unmatched: 4. Germline V gives CDR1 SGHTA, CDR2 FQGNSA. The CDR3 consists of 15 residues. This sequence originates from a young man in good health. Material for sequencing was blood. The chain recombines TRBV7-2 with TRBJ2-7, with 9 bases lining up with TRBD1. Written as DNA, the CDR3 is TGTGCCAGCAGCTTAGAGGGACAGGGAAGCTACGAGCAGTACTTC. It encodes CASSLEGQGSYEQYF.